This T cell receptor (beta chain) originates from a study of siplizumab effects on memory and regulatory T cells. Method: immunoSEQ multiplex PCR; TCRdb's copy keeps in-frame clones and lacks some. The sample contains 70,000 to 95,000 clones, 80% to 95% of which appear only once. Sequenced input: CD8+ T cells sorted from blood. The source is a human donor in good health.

The CDR3 DNA reads TGTGCCAGCAGTCCCCTGGGTGAGGTCGGGGAGCTGTTTTTT. Translating it yields CASSPLGEVGELFF. The chain uses TRBV6-5 and TRBJ2-2; D gene ambiguous. V gave up 5 bases and J gave up 7 bases, with 14 bases separating them. CDR1 and CDR2 (germline): MNHEY, SVGAGI. There are 14 residues in the CDR3.